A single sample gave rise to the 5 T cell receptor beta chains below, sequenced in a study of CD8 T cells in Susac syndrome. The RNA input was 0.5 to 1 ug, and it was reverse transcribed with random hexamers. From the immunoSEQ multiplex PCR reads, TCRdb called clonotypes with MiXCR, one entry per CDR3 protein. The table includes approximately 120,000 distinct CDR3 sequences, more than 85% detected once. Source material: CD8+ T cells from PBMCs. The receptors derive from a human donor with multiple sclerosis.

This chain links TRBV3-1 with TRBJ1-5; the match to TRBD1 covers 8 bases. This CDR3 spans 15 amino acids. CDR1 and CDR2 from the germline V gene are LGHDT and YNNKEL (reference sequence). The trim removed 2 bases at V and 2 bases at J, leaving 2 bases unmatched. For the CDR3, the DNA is TGTGCCAGCAGCCAAAGGGGACAGGGCAATCAGCCCCAGCATTTT. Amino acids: CASSQRGQGNQPQHF.

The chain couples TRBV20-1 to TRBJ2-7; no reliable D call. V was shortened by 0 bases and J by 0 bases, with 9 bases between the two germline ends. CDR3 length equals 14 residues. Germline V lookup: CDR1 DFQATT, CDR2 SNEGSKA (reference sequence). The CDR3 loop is CSARDILSSYEQYF. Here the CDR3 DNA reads TGCAGTGCTAGAGACATTCTTAGCTCCTACGAGCAGTACTTC.

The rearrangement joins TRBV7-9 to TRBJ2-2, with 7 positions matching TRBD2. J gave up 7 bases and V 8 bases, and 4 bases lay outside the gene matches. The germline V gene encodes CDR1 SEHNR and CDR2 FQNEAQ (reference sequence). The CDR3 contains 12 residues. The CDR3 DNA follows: TGTGCCAGCTTGCGGGGGATCGGGGAGCTGTTTTTT. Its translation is CASLRGIGELFF. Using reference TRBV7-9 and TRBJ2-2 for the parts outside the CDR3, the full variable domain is DTGVSQNPRHKITKRGQNVTFRCDPISEHNRLYWYRQTLGQGPEFLTYFQNEAQLEKSRLLSDRFSAERPKGSFSTLEIQRTEQGDSAMYLCASLRGIGELFFGEGSRLTVL.

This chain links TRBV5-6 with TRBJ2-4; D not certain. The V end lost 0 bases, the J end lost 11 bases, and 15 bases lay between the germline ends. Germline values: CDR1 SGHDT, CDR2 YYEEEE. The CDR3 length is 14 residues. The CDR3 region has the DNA TGTGCCAGCAGCTTGGCCGGGTCGTTTGAGGTTCAGTACTTC. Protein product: CASSLAGSFEVQYF.

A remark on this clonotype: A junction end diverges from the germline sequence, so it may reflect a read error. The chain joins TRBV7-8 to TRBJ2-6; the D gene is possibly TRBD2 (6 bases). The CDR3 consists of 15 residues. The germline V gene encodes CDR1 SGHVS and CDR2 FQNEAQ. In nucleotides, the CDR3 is TGTGCCAGCAGCGGCCGGGACTCTGGGGCCAACGTCCTGATTTTC. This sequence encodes CASSGRDSGANVLIF. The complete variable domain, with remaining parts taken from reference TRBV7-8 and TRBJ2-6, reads GAGVSQSPRYKVAKRGQDVALRCDPISGHVSLFWYQQALGQGPEFLTYFQNEAQLDKSGLPSDRFFAERPEGSVSTLKIQRTQQEDSAVYLCASSGRDSGANVLIFGAGSRLTVL.